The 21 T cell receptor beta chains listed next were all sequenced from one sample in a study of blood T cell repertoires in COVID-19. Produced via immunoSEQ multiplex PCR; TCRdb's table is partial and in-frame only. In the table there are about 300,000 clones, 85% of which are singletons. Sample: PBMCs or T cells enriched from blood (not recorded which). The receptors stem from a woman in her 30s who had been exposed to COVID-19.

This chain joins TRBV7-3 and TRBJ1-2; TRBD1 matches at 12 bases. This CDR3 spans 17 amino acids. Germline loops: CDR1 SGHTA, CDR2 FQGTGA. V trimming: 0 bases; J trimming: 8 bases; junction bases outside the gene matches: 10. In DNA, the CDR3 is TGTGCCAGCAGCTTAACTGCGTCGGGACAGGGGGCAAGCGGCTACACCTTC. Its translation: CASSLTASGQGASGYTF.

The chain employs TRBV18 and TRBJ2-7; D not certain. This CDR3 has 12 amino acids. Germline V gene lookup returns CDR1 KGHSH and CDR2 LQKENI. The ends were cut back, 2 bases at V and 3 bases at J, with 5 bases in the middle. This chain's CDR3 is CASSPGDYEQYF. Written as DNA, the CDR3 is TGTGCCAGCTCACCAGGAGACTACGAGCAGTACTTC.

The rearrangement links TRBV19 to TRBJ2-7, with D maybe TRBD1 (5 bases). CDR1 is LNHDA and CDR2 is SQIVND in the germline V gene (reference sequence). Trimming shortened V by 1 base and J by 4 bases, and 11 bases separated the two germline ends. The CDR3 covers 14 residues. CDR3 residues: CASSIGAGQYEQYF. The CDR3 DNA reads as TGTGCCAGTAGTATAGGGGCAGGGCAATACGAGCAGTACTTC. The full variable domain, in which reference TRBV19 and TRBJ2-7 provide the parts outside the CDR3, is DGGITQSPKYLFRKEGQNVTLSCEQNLNHDAMYWYRQDPGQGLRLIYYSQIVNDFQKGDIAEGYSVSREKKESFPLTVTSAQKNPTAFYLCASSIGAGQYEQYFGPGTRLTVT.

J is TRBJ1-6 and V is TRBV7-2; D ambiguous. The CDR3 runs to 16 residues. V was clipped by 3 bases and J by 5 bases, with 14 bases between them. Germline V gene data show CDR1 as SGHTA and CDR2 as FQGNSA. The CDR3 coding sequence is TGTGCCAGCAGCTTTTATCGATCCGGGGATAATTCACCCCTCCACTTT. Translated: CASSFYRSGDNSPLHF.

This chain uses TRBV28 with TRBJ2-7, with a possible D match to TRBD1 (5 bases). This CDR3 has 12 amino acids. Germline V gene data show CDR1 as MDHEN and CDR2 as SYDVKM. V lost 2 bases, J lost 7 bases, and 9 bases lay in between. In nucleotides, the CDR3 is TGTGCCAGCAGTTTACAGGGTTGGGAGCAGTACTTC. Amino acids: CASSLQGWEQYF.

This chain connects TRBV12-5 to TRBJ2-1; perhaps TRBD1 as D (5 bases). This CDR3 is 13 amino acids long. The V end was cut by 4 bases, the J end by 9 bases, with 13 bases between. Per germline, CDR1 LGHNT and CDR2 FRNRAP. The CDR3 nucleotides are TGTGCTAGTGGTTCCGTGGGGCAATCTGAGCAGTTCTTC. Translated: CASGSVGQSEQFF.

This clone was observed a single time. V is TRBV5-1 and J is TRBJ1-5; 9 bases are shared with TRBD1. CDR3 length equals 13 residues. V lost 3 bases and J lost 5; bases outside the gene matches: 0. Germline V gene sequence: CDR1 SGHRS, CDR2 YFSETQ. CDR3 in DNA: TGCGCCAGCAGCTGGGACAGGGATCAGCCCCAGCATTTT. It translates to CASSWDRDQPQHF. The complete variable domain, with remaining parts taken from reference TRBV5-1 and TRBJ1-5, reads KAGVTQTPRYLIKTRGQQVTLSCSPISGHRSVSWYQQTPGQGLQFLFEYFSETQRNKGNFPGRFSGRQFSNSRSEMNVSTLELGDSALYLCASSWDRDQPQHFGDGTRLSIL.

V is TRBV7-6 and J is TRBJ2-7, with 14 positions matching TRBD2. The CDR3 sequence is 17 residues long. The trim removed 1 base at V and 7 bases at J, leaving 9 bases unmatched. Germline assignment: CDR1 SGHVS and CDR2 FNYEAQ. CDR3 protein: CASSLVKGLAGAEEQYF. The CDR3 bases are TGTGCCAGCAGCTTAGTGAAGGGACTAGCGGGAGCGGAAGAGCAGTACTTC.

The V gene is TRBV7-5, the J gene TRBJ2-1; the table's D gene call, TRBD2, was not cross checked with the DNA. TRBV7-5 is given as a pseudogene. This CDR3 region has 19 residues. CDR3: CVRTHGWSGRARGYNEQFF. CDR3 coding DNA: TGTGTCAGAACCCATGGATGGAGCGGGAGGGCCAGGGGCTACAATGAGCAGTTCTTC.

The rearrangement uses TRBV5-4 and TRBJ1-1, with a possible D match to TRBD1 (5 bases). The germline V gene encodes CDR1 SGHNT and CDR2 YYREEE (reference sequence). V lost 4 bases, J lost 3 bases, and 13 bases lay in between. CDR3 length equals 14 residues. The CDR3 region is CASSVARGDTEAFF. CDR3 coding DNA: TGTGCCAGCAGCGTCGCTCGGGGGGACACTGAAGCTTTCTTT.

The CDR3 region has the DNA TGTGCCAGTAGTCCGAGGTCCGGCAGGGGGCTAAGATCTGAAGCTTTCTTT. Amino acids: CASSPRSGRGLRSEAFF. The chain carries TRBV19 and TRBJ1-1, with 8 bases lining up with TRBD1. V was pared by 5 bases and J by 6 bases, with 17 bases of the junction left unmatched. The CDR3 consists of 17 residues. Germline V gene sequence: CDR1 LNHDA, CDR2 SQIVND (reference sequence).

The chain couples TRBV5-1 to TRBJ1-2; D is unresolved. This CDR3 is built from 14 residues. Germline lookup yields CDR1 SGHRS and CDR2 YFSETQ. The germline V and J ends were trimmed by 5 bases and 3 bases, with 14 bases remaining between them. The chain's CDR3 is CASRQSTTDYGYTF. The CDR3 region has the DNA TGCGCCAGCAGACAATCAACCACAGACTATGGCTACACCTTC.

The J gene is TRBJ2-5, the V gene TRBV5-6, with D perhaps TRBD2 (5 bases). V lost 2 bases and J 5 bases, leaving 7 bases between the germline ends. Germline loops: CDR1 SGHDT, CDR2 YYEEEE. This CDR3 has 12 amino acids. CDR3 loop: CASSFRRETQYF. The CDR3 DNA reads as TGTGCCAGCAGCTTTCGGAGGGAGACCCAGTACTTC.

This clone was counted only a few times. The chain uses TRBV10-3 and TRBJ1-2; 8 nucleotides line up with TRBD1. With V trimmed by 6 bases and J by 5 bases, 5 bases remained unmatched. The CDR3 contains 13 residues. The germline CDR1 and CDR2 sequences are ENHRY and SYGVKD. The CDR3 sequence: CAISSDRDYGYTF. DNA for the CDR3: TGTGCCATCAGCTCGGACAGGGATTATGGCTACACCTTC.

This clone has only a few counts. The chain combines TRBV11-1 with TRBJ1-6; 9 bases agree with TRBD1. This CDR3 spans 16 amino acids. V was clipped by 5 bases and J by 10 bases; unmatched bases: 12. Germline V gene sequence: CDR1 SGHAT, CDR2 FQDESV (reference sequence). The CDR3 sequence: CASSRNSGQGFSPLHF. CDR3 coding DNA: TGTGCCAGCAGCAGGAATTCGGGACAGGGATTCTCACCCCTCCACTTT.

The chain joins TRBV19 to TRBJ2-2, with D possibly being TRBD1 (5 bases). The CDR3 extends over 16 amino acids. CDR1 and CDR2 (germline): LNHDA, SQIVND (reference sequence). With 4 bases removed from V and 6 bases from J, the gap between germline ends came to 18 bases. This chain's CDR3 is CASSNTQVSPAGELFF. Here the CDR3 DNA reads TGTGCCAGTAGTAACACACAGGTTTCTCCTGCCGGGGAGCTGTTTTTT.

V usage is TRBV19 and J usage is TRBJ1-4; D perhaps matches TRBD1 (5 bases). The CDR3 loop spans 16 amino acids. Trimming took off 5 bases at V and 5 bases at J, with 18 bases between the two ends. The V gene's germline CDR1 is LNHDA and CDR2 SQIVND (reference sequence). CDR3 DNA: TGTGCCAGTAGTGATGGCGGGACGGAAAACAATGAAAAACTGTTTTTT. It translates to CASSDGGTENNEKLFF. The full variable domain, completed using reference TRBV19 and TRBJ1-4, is DGGITQSPKYLFRKEGQNVTLSCEQNLNHDAMYWYRQDPGQGLRLIYYSQIVNDFQKGDIAEGYSVSREKKESFPLTVTSAQKNPTAFYLCASSDGGTENNEKLFFGSGTQLSVL.

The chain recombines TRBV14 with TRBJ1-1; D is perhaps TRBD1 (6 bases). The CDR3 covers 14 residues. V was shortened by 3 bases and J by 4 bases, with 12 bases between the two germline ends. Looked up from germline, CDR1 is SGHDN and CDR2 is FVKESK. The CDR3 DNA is TGTGCCAGCAGCCATCGGACAGCAGGCACTGAAGCTTTCTTT. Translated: CASSHRTAGTEAFF.

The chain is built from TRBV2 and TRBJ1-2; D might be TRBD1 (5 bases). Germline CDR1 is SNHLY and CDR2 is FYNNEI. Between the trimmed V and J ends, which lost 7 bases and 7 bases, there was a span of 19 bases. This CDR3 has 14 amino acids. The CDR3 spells CASTDHAGLFGYTF. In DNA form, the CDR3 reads TGTGCCAGCACTGATCACGCGGGGCTATTTGGCTACACCTTC. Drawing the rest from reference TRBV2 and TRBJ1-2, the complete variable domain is EPEVTQTPSHQVTQMGQEVILRCVPISNHLYFYWYRQILGQKVEFLVSFYNNEISEKSEIFDDQFSVERPDGSNFTLKIRSTKLEDSAMYFCASTDHAGLFGYTFGSGTRLTVV.

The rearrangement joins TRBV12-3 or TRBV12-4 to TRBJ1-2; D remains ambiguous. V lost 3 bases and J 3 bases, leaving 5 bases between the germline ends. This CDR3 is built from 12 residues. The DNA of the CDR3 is TGTGCCAGCAGTTTCCTCGACTATGGCTACACCTTC. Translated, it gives CASSFLDYGYTF.

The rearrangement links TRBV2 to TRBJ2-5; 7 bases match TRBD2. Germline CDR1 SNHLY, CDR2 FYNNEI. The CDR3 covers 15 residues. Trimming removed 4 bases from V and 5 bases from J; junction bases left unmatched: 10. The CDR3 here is CASSVPSGKSETQYF. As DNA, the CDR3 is TGTGCCAGCAGTGTCCCGAGCGGGAAGTCTGAGACCCAGTACTTC. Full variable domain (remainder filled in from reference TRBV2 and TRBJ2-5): EPEVTQTPSHQVTQMGQEVILRCVPISNHLYFYWYRQILGQKVEFLVSFYNNEISEKSEIFDDQFSVERPDGSNFTLKIRSTKLEDSAMYFCASSVPSGKSETQYFGPGTRLLVL.